These T cell receptor beta chains were read from a single sample in a study of blood T cell repertoires in COVID-19. Sequenced by immunoSEQ multiplex PCR; TCRdb stores in-frame clones only, minus some. The sample lists hundreds of thousands of clones, nearly 90% occurring once. The sequenced sample consisted of PBMCs or T cells enriched from blood (not recorded which). These TCRs come from a woman in her thirties or forties with acute COVID-19. Each CDR3 is given with its conserved first and last residue. D genes are given only for firm matches.

J gene	V gene	D gene	CDR3 protein
TRBJ1-1	TRBV21-1	NA	CASSSRTGKNTEAFF
TRBJ1-1	TRBV19	NA	CASTLGVNTEAFF
TRBJ2-7	TRBV5-1	NA	CASSRDTDYEQYF
TRBJ1-2	TRBV5-8	TRBD1	CASSKRDRRYGYTF
TRBJ2-7	TRBV6-5	NA	CASSSGSSSYEQYF
TRBJ2-7	TRBV19	TRBD1	CATADRGRSEQYF
TRBJ2-3	TRBV10-1	TRBD2	CASSPGLNTDTQYF
TRBJ1-3	TRBV2	TRBD1	CASSLGGSSSGNTIYF
TRBJ2-3	TRBV10-3	TRBD1	CAISDWGRDRRVTQYF
TRBJ2-7	TRBV5-1	NA	CASSQDNSYEQYF
TRBJ2-1	TRBV2	NA	CASSEHGVEQFF
TRBJ2-5	TRBV5-6	TRBD1	CASSFRQGGGETQYF
TRBJ1-4	TRBV9	TRBD1	CASSERDRVSGNEKLFF
TRBJ1-5	TRBV3-1/TRBV3-2	NA	CASSQGGQPQHF
TRBJ1-1	TRBV11-2	NA	CATSWSTSTEAFF
TRBJ2-2	TRBV5-1	TRBD1	CASSLVWTGDTGELFF
TRBJ2-7	TRBV3-1/TRBV3-2	NA	CASSRSSYEQYF
TRBJ1-1	TRBV5-1	TRBD1	CASSWGQGSTEAFF
TRBJ1-5	TRBV12-3/TRBV12-4	NA	CASRPGSNQPQHF
TRBJ1-5	TRBV12-3/TRBV12-4	NA	CATRATPGQPQHF
TRBJ1-3	TRBV9	NA	CASSLEGQRSAGNTIYF
TRBJ1-1	TRBV7-9	NA	CASSLGDGVMTEAFF
TRBJ2-3	TRBV9	NA	CASSVRSNTDTQYF
TRBJ1-3	TRBV11-2	TRBD1	CASSLETGGNTIYF
TRBJ2-1	TRBV6-2/TRBV6-3	TRBD2	CASSYSLAGAISYNEQFF
TRBJ2-7	TRBV20-1	TRBD1	CSALQGDEQYF
TRBJ1-2	TRBV6-1	TRBD1	CASSEARDRVGYTF
TRBJ1-3	TRBV9	NA	CASSVRGTTTDTIYF
TRBJ2-7	TRBV7-8	NA	CASSRTFTYEQYF
TRBJ2-7	TRBV15	NA	CATRNDTVNHEQYF
TRBJ1-6	TRBV5-1	NA	CASRRDGNSPLHF
TRBJ2-5	TRBV21-1	NA	CASSAQSRFVGQETQYF
TRBJ1-2	TRBV4-1	NA	CASSQVTFRYNYGYTF
TRBJ1-1	TRBV29-1	TRBD1	CSARGQVGAEAFF
TRBJ1-2	TRBV6-5	TRBD1	CASSNPRDREGYTF
TRBJ1-2	TRBV5-1	TRBD1	CASSYARQGIGGYTF
TRBJ1-1	TRBV6-1	NA	CASSDTGRVTEAFF
TRBJ1-2	TRBV15	TRBD1	CATSRGARQGVFRYGYTF
TRBJ2-7	TRBV24-1	TRBD2	CATSDPAGGRDYEQYF
TRBJ2-5	TRBV6-1	TRBD1	CASSEIGQVGETQYF
TRBJ2-7	TRBV30	TRBD1	CAWSLGQAFYEQYF
TRBJ2-1	TRBV25-1	TRBD1	CASSETGASYNEQFF
TRBJ2-5	TRBV15	TRBD2	CATSRTSGGGETQYF